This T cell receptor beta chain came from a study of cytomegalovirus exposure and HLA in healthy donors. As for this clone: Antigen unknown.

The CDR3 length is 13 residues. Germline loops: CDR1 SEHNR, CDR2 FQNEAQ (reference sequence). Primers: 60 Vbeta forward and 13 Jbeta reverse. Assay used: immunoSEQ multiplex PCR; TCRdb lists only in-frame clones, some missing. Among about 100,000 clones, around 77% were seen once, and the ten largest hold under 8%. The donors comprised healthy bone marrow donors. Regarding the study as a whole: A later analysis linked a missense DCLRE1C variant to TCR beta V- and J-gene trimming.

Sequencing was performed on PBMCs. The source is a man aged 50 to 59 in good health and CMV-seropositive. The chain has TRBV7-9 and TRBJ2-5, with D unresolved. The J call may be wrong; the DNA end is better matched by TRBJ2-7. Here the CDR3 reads CASSPVSSYEQYF. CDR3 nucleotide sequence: TGTGCCAGCAGCCCGGTAAGCTCCTACGAGCAGTACTTC.